This T cell receptor (beta chain) was identified in a study of CD8+ T cells in alopecia areata. Study information: Patients received oral tofacitinib, 5 to 10 mg twice daily, for moderate-to-severe alopecia areata.

The CDR3 length is 15 residues. V dropped 5 bases and J dropped 3 bases, with 14 bases sitting between them. Germline V gene sequence: CDR1 MDHEN, CDR2 SYDVKM. cDNA reverse transcribed from extracted RNA served as the sequencing template. Repertoires were generated with immunoSEQ multiplex PCR, while TCRdb's copy carries only in-frame clones and drops some. The sample shows 150,000 or so clones, around 47% of them seen only once. The chain employs TRBV28 and TRBJ2-1; perhaps TRBD1 as D (5 bases). Sequenced material: CD4+ T cells sorted from blood. The receptor was isolated from a human donor with alopecia areata. CDR3 loop: CASSDRQKIYNEQFF. As DNA, the CDR3 is TGTGCCAGCAGTGACCGACAGAAGATCTACAATGAGCAGTTCTTC.